The 6 T cell receptor beta chains below come from one sample, sequenced in a study of CD8+ T cells in alopecia areata. Extracted RNA was reverse transcribed, and the resulting cDNA served as sequencing template. TCRdb's copy holds only in-frame clones and misses some; the assay was immunoSEQ multiplex PCR. The sample has roughly 200,000 clones, around 63% seen once; the top ten hold more than 1.5%. The sequenced sample was CD4+ T cells sorted from blood, obtained at week 0. Receptors originate from a human donor with alopecia areata.

This clone was detected a few times. The gene calls are TRBV7-2 and TRBJ1-2; 10 bases match TRBD1. V dropped 5 bases and J dropped 6; count of bases not matched to a gene: 3. CDR1 and CDR2 (germline): SGHTA, FQGNSA. The CDR3 consists of 13 residues. This chain's CDR3 is CASSPTGGNGYTF. CDR3 sequence (DNA): TGTGCCAGCAGCCCGACAGGGGGCAATGGCTACACCTTC.

The chain links TRBV5-1 to TRBJ2-7; the match to TRBD1 covers 9 bases. This CDR3 has 16 amino acids. The germline gives CDR1 SGHRS, CDR2 YFSETQ. V lost 0 bases and J lost 6; bases outside the gene matches: 10. The CDR3 region is CASSLDSGQGSVEQYF. The CDR3 nucleotides are TGCGCCAGCAGCTTGGATTCGGGACAGGGTTCCGTCGAGCAGTACTTC.

There are a few counts of this clone. The chain recombines TRBV5-1 with TRBJ2-3; perhaps TRBD1 as D (5 bases). Germline V gives CDR1 SGHRS, CDR2 YFSETQ. The CDR3 covers 16 residues. V shed 0 bases and J shed 3 bases, with 14 bases lying between them. In nucleotides, the CDR3 is TGCGCCAGCAGCTTGGATCCCCAGGGTTCAACAGATACGCAGTATTTT. Protein product: CASSLDPQGSTDTQYF.

This clone occurred a few times. The chain couples TRBV29-1 to TRBJ2-1; TRBD1 agrees at 7 bases. CDR1 and CDR2 (germline): SQVTM, ANQGSEA. The V and J ends lost 6 bases and 3 bases, in that order; junction bases with no gene match: 8. CDR3 length equals 14 residues. This CDR3 is CSVSSTGNYNEQFF. The CDR3 DNA is TGCAGCGTATCCTCGACAGGGAACTACAATGAGCAGTTCTTC.

This chain joins TRBV2 and TRBJ1-6, with D tentatively TRBD1 (5 bases). CDR1 and CDR2 from the germline V gene are SNHLY and FYNNEI. The V gene lost 7 bases and the J gene lost 5 bases, with 15 bases spanning the gap. CDR3 size: 15 residues. CDR3 nucleotide sequence: TGTGCCAGCAAAGCTACAGGAAACAATAATTCACCCCTCCACTTT. Its protein is CASKATGNNNSPLHF.

This sequence joins TRBV19 and TRBJ2-1; D unresolved. The CDR3 totals 12 residues. The V end lost 6 bases, the J end lost 8 bases, and 11 bases lay between the germline ends. The germline CDR1 and CDR2 sequences are LNHDA and SQIVND (reference sequence). In nucleotides, the CDR3 is TGTGCCAGTAGCTTTGCTCAGGATGAGCAGTTCTTC. As protein: CASSFAQDEQFF.